These T cell receptor beta chains were read from a single sample in a study of radiotherapy plus CTLA-4 blockade in lung cancer. Sequencing was performed with immunoSEQ multiplex PCR; in TCRdb, only in-frame clones are kept and a portion is missing. The data contain 40,000 to 60,000 clones, approximately 85% of them seen just once; the ten biggest clones take up roughly 3.3%. Sequencing used peripheral blood, obtained from a patient treated with radiotherapy plus ipilimumab. The receptor source for this set is a human donor with non-small cell lung cancer who had stable disease on radiotherapy plus ipilimumab. The CDR3 runs from the conserved cysteine through the conserved F or W. Each record gives: D gene, V gene, clone size, J gene, CDR3 length, CDR3 protein. The D gene is left open where the match is weak. Size values are once, few and many counts, or a class for expanded clones, and some rows have none.

d_call: -; v_call: TRBV6-6; clone_size: few; j_call: TRBJ1-2; cdr3_length: 14; cdr3_aa: CASSLGQYLYGYTF
d_call: TRBD1; v_call: TRBV7-3; clone_size: -; j_call: TRBJ1-1; cdr3_length: 15; cdr3_aa: CASSPGDREDTEAFF
d_call: TRBD1; v_call: TRBV5-6; clone_size: -; j_call: TRBJ1-1; cdr3_length: 13; cdr3_aa: CASKRDRNTEAFF
d_call: TRBD1; v_call: TRBV28; clone_size: -; j_call: TRBJ2-3; cdr3_length: 16; cdr3_aa: CASSGRGGTGTDTQYF
d_call: -; v_call: TRBV11-2; clone_size: -; j_call: TRBJ1-5; cdr3_length: 16; cdr3_aa: CASSPGGAYSNQPQHF
d_call: TRBD1; v_call: TRBV30; clone_size: medium-sized; j_call: TRBJ1-2; cdr3_length: 13; cdr3_aa: CAWITTGGGGYTF
d_call: -; v_call: TRBV19; clone_size: -; j_call: TRBJ1-2; cdr3_length: 15; cdr3_aa: CASKQGLSGDYGYTF
d_call: -; v_call: TRBV11-2; clone_size: -; j_call: TRBJ2-2; cdr3_length: 17; cdr3_aa: CASSLSGGSSNTGELFF
d_call: TRBD2; v_call: TRBV27; clone_size: -; j_call: TRBJ2-7; cdr3_length: 16; cdr3_aa: CASRGGTSGRVYEQYF
d_call: TRBD1; v_call: TRBV5-1; clone_size: once; j_call: TRBJ1-2; cdr3_length: 13; cdr3_aa: CASSLGTGDGYTF
d_call: -; v_call: TRBV5-8; clone_size: once; j_call: TRBJ2-2; cdr3_length: 11; cdr3_aa: CASSLYGELFF
d_call: TRBD1; v_call: TRBV6-1; clone_size: -; j_call: TRBJ2-7; cdr3_length: 11; cdr3_aa: CASNRGYEQYF
d_call: -; v_call: TRBV19; clone_size: -; j_call: TRBJ1-5; cdr3_length: 16; cdr3_aa: CASSIAGGPLRFPQHF
d_call: TRBD2; v_call: TRBV18; clone_size: -; j_call: TRBJ2-3; cdr3_length: 15; cdr3_aa: CASSPLSGSTDTQYF
d_call: -; v_call: TRBV7-3; clone_size: -; j_call: TRBJ2-3; cdr3_length: 15; cdr3_aa: CASSRTWGRGDTQYF
d_call: -; v_call: TRBV6-1; clone_size: -; j_call: TRBJ1-1; cdr3_length: 14; cdr3_aa: CASSVGQGNTEAFF
d_call: -; v_call: TRBV19; clone_size: -; j_call: TRBJ2-7; cdr3_length: 13; cdr3_aa: CASSAGPSYEQYF
d_call: -; v_call: TRBV10-3; clone_size: -; j_call: TRBJ1-3; cdr3_length: 16; cdr3_aa: CAISESGEGSGNTIYF
d_call: TRBD2; v_call: TRBV7-2; clone_size: -; j_call: TRBJ2-1; cdr3_length: 15; cdr3_aa: CASSSTGTTYNEQFF
d_call: -; v_call: TRBV28; clone_size: -; j_call: TRBJ2-1; cdr3_length: 11; cdr3_aa: CASRAANEQFF
d_call: TRBD1; v_call: TRBV7-9; clone_size: -; j_call: TRBJ1-1; cdr3_length: 15; cdr3_aa: CASSLAGTGSTEAFF
d_call: TRBD1; v_call: TRBV9; clone_size: -; j_call: TRBJ2-3; cdr3_length: 15; cdr3_aa: CASSTTGTGGDTQYF
d_call: TRBD2; v_call: TRBV5-1; clone_size: -; j_call: TRBJ2-5; cdr3_length: 16; cdr3_aa: CASSLDSGNRGETQYF
d_call: -; v_call: TRBV7-9; clone_size: once; j_call: TRBJ2-1; cdr3_length: 17; cdr3_aa: CASSPRGSAPGRNEQFF
d_call: TRBD2; v_call: TRBV30; clone_size: -; j_call: TRBJ2-5; cdr3_length: 13; cdr3_aa: CAWNRAGSETQYF
d_call: -; v_call: TRBV5-1; clone_size: -; j_call: TRBJ2-7; cdr3_length: 15; cdr3_aa: CASSPREVSSYEQYF
d_call: TRBD2; v_call: TRBV5-1; clone_size: -; j_call: TRBJ2-7; cdr3_length: 16; cdr3_aa: CASSIGTSGAIYEQYF
d_call: TRBD2; v_call: TRBV7-3; clone_size: -; j_call: TRBJ2-1; cdr3_length: 16; cdr3_aa: CASSLSGLAGYNEQFF
d_call: TRBD2; v_call: TRBV19; clone_size: -; j_call: TRBJ2-7; cdr3_length: 13; cdr3_aa: CASSAGRAYEQYF
d_call: TRBD1; v_call: TRBV28; clone_size: -; j_call: TRBJ1-3; cdr3_length: 16; cdr3_aa: CASTYQQGARGNTIYF
d_call: TRBD1; v_call: TRBV19; clone_size: -; j_call: TRBJ1-1; cdr3_length: 13; cdr3_aa: CASSSDRGQEAFF
d_call: -; v_call: TRBV5-5; clone_size: -; j_call: TRBJ2-3; cdr3_length: 16; cdr3_aa: CASSTAGRRGPDTQYF